These 25 T cell receptor beta chains share one sample of origin, sequenced in a study of cytomegalovirus exposure and HLA in healthy donors (dated by TCRdb to 2017 to 2019). Library preparation used the immunoSEQ multiplex PCR assay. The multiplex PCR relied on a mix of 60 forward primers for TCR Vbeta segments and 13 reverse primers for TCR Jbeta segments. Held by TCRdb, this immuneACCESS table contains in-frame sequences only and omits some clones. Under half of the omission traces to an unresolved V gene where checked; the cause of the rest is unknown. Within this sample are some 79,000 clones, with about 60% of them counted one time only. Over 14% of the sample goes to the ten largest clones. The specimen was PBMCs. The receptors stem from a woman between 40 and 55 years old in good health and CMV-seropositive.

This clone was counted a few times. The V call is TRBV6-5, the J call TRBJ1-3; D possibly corresponds to TRBD1 (5 bases). CDR1 and CDR2 (germline): MNHEY, SVGAGI. The ends were cut back, 5 bases at V and 2 bases at J, with 13 bases in the middle. This CDR3 spans 15 amino acids. The CDR3 protein is CASSPFAGAGNTIYF. The CDR3 DNA reads TGTGCCAGCAGTCCCTTCGCGGGGGCTGGAAACACCATATATTTT.

This clone was counted between two and nine times. The chain uses TRBV5-6 and TRBJ1-3, with a possible D match to TRBD1 (5 bases). V was shortened by 0 bases and J by 1 base, with 8 bases between the two germline ends. Germline V CDR1 and CDR2: SGHDT, YYEEEE. This CDR3 is built from 15 residues. The CDR3 here is CASSLAYRSGNTIYF. CDR3 bases: TGTGCCAGCAGCTTGGCTTACAGGTCTGGAAACACCATATATTTT.

The rearrangement uses TRBV27 and TRBJ1-2; possible D gene TRBD1, 5 bases. The V end was cut by 0 bases, the J end by 7 bases, with 21 bases between. The CDR3 length is 17 residues. Germline loops: CDR1 MNHEY, CDR2 SMNVEV (reference sequence). This chain's CDR3 is CASSLSFDPGRFGGYTF. In DNA, the CDR3 is TGTGCCAGCAGTTTATCTTTTGATCCAGGGCGGTTTGGTGGCTACACCTTC.

V gene TRBV27 combines with J gene TRBJ1-2; 7 positions match TRBD1. CDR1 MNHEY and CDR2 SMNVEV come from the germline V gene (reference sequence). The CDR3 has 13 amino acids. V shed 5 bases and J 6 bases; nucleotides not matched to a gene: 6. Written as DNA, the CDR3 is TGTGCCAGCAGTCTGACAGGGTATCATGGCTACACCTTC. Translated: CASSLTGYHGYTF.

The gene calls are TRBV6-6 and TRBJ2-7; 10 bases fit TRBD1. Germline V gene sequence: CDR1 MNHNY, CDR2 SVGAGI (reference sequence). The CDR3 totals 15 residues. The V gene end was trimmed by 6 bases and the J gene end by 3 bases; junction bases not matched to a gene: 8. The CDR3 DNA sequence: TGTGCCAGCAGCCCCCGGGACAGGGGAAACTACGAGCAGTACTTC. It encodes CASSPRDRGNYEQYF.

This clone appeared once. The chain combines TRBV5-5 with TRBJ1-4; 10 positions agree with TRBD1. J gave up 8 bases and V 3 bases, and 10 bases lay outside the gene matches. The CDR3 covers 16 residues. Germline assignment: CDR1 SGHKS and CDR2 YYEKEE (reference sequence). The CDR3, as DNA: TGTGCCAGCAGCTCCCTAACCGGGACAGGGGTCGAAAAACTGTTTTTT. Protein sequence: CASSSLTGTGVEKLFF.

J is TRBJ1-1 and V is TRBV29-1; no clear D gene. Trimming left V 4 bases short and J 1 base short, with 16 bases between. Per germline, CDR1 SQVTM and CDR2 ANQGSEA. CDR3 length: 15 residues. The CDR3 DNA follows: TGCAGCGTTGGCCAGCGTTTAGACGGGAACACTGAAGCTTTCTTT. Translated, it gives CSVGQRLDGNTEAFF.

This clone was found a few times. V gene TRBV28 combines with J gene TRBJ2-1; the match to TRBD2 covers 7 bases. The V and J ends lost 7 bases and 4 bases, in that order; junction bases with no gene match: 7. The germline CDR1 and CDR2 sequences are MDHEN and SYDVKM. The CDR3 is 14 residues long. The CDR3 spells CASTRGERYNEQFF. The CDR3 DNA follows: TGTGCCAGCACACGGGGGGAGAGATACAATGAGCAGTTCTTC.

The gene calls are TRBV4-3 and TRBJ2-3; 8 bases are shared with TRBD2. This CDR3 comprises 16 residues. Germline CDR1 LGHNA, CDR2 YSLEER. Unmatched junction bases numbered 7, after V lost 1 base and J lost 4 bases. This chain's CDR3 is CASSQGTGGKPDTQYF. In DNA, the CDR3 is TGCGCCAGCAGCCAAGGTACGGGAGGGAAGCCAGATACGCAGTATTTT.

The chain is built from TRBV18 and TRBJ1-1; D remains unclear. V was shortened by 2 bases and J by 4 bases, with 17 bases between the two germline ends. There are 16 residues in the CDR3. Germline V gene sequence: CDR1 KGHSH, CDR2 LQKENI. Here the CDR3 DNA reads TGTGCCAGCTCACCATCGGACTACCTCCCCCCCACTGAAGCTTTCTTT. It encodes CASSPSDYLPPTEAFF.

The table lists this clone with a few counts. CDR3 DNA: TGCGCCAGCAGCCAAGTGGCGGGACTAGCGGGAGTAGGGGATACGCAGTATTTT. The encoded protein is CASSQVAGLAGVGDTQYF. The rearrangement uses TRBV4-3 and TRBJ2-3, with TRBD2 identical over 14 bases. Trimming removed 1 base from V and 6 bases from J; junction bases left unmatched: 9. Germline-derived CDR1 and CDR2 are LGHNA and YSLEER. The CDR3 sequence is 18 residues long.

This clone was recorded only once. The chain links TRBV4-3 to TRBJ1-1, with 7 positions matching TRBD1. CDR3 length: 14 amino acids. CDR1 and CDR2 from the germline V gene are LGHNA and YSLEER. The V gene end was trimmed by 4 bases and the J gene end by 4 bases; junction bases not matched to a gene: 6. The CDR3: CASSRKQGGTEAFF. The CDR3 nucleotides are TGCGCCAGCAGCCGAAAGCAGGGGGGCACTGAAGCTTTCTTT.

The chain carries TRBV7-9 and TRBJ2-1, with 16 bases identical to TRBD2. The CDR3 loop spans 16 amino acids. The junction had 7 bases not matched to a gene; V was cut back by 5 bases and J by 9 bases. CDR1 and CDR2 (germline): SEHNR, FQNEAQ (reference sequence). This chain's CDR3 is CASSNTGTSGRGEQFF. The DNA for the CDR3 is TGTGCCAGCAGCAACACCGGGACTAGCGGGAGGGGTGAGCAGTTCTTC.

The genes are TRBV4-3 and TRBJ2-7, with 9 bases fitting TRBD2. Germline V gene data show CDR1 as LGHNA and CDR2 as YSLEER. The CDR3 has 15 residues. Trimming cost V 0 bases and J 7 bases; bases outside gene matches: 7. As DNA, the CDR3 is TGCGCCAGCAGCCAAGATAGTAGCGGGAGCGGAGAGCAGTACTTC. This encodes CASSQDSSGSGEQYF.

The V and J genes are TRBV6-5 and TRBJ2-2; D is possibly TRBD2 (5 bases). Looked up from germline, CDR1 is MNHEY and CDR2 is SVGAGI. This CDR3 comprises 14 residues. The V and J ends lost 8 bases and 4 bases respectively, with 14 bases between them. This CDR3 reads CASSWTEPTGELFF. In DNA, the CDR3 is TGTGCCAGCTCTTGGACTGAACCCACCGGGGAGCTGTTTTTT.

The chain has TRBV5-6 and TRBJ1-2; D not certain. V was clipped by 4 bases and J by 3 bases, with 13 bases between them. CDR3 size: 14 residues. Per the germline V gene, CDR1 is SGHDT and CDR2 is YYEEEE. CDR3 residues: CASSPAGFDYGYTF. CDR3 sequence (DNA): TGTGCCAGCAGCCCTGCCGGGTTCGACTATGGCTACACCTTC.

The chain recombines TRBV4-3 with TRBJ1-1, with D possibly TRBD1 on 5 matching bases. The length of the CDR3 is 13 residues. Between the trimmed V and J ends, which lost 0 bases and 7 bases, there was a span of 9 bases. Germline V gene data show CDR1 as LGHNA and CDR2 as YSLEER. In DNA form, the CDR3 reads TGCGCCAGCAGCCAAGAGTGGGGGGATGAAGCTTTCTTT. Its translation is CASSQEWGDEAFF.

The genes are TRBV4-1 and TRBJ2-3, with D possibly TRBD2 on 6 matching bases. The length of the CDR3 is 14 residues. Deletions cut 6 bases from V and 3 bases from J, with 13 bases between. Germline V CDR1 and CDR2: MGHRA, YSYEKL. As DNA, the CDR3 is TGCGCCAGCAGGGCCGGGACTCCTACAGATACGCAGTATTTT. Amino acid sequence: CASRAGTPTDTQYF.

The chain recombines TRBV5-8 with TRBJ1-1; 7 nucleotides line up with TRBD1. In germline, CDR1 is SGHTS, CDR2 YDEGEE. This CDR3 is 14 amino acids long. The V segment lost 4 bases and the J segment 1 base; nucleotides outside the gene matches: 4. The CDR3 nucleotides read TGTGCCAGCAGCCCCGGGACAGCGAACACTGAAGCTTTCTTT. Protein: CASSPGTANTEAFF.

This chain connects TRBV2 to TRBJ1-5; possible D gene TRBD1, 5 bases. The CDR3 length is 13 residues. V lost 7 bases and J 7 bases, leaving 14 bases between the germline ends. CDR1 SNHLY and CDR2 FYNNEI come from the germline V gene. DNA for the CDR3: TGTGCCAGCAAATACGGGGGTCGACAGCCCCAGCATTTT. It encodes CASKYGGRQPQHF. Full variable domain (missing parts from reference TRBV2 and TRBJ1-5): EPEVTQTPSHQVTQMGQEVILRCVPISNHLYFYWYRQILGQKVEFLVSFYNNEISEKSEIFDDQFSVERPDGSNFTLKIRSTKLEDSAMYFCASKYGGRQPQHFGDGTRLSIL.

This clone was observed a handful of times. The V call is TRBV28, the J call TRBJ1-5, with a possible D match to TRBD1 (6 bases). The CDR3 consists of 17 residues. CDR1 is MDHEN and CDR2 is SYDVKM in the germline V gene. Deletions cut 5 bases from V and 0 bases from J, with 17 bases between. CDR3 in DNA: TGTGCCAGCAGTACCCCCTGGGGGCAGTATAGCAATCAGCCCCAGCATTTT. The encoded protein is CASSTPWGQYSNQPQHF.

The chain employs TRBV29-1 and TRBJ2-7; D perhaps matches TRBD2 (5 bases). The CDR3 spans 13 residues. V lost 6 bases and J lost 1, with 13 bases in between. The V gene's germline CDR1 is SQVTM and CDR2 ANQGSEA. The CDR3 nucleotides are TGCAGCGTGGAGGTCCCTTCTTCCTACGAGCAGTACTTC. Translation gives CSVEVPSSYEQYF.

CDR3 nucleotide sequence: TGTGCCAGCAGTTCGGACGGGAGTAGCAATCAGCCCCAGCATTTT. This gives the protein CASSSDGSSNQPQHF. The V and J genes are TRBV27 and TRBJ1-5; D uncertain. V lost 4 bases and J lost 0, with 10 bases in between. The CDR3 totals 15 residues. The germline CDR1 and CDR2 sequences are MNHEY and SMNVEV (reference sequence).

The chain carries TRBV6-5 and TRBJ2-7; 8 nucleotides agree with TRBD1. V lost 7 bases to trimming and J lost 2 bases; unmatched junction nucleotides: 7. Germline assignment: CDR1 MNHEY and CDR2 SVGAGI. The CDR3 totals 14 residues. DNA of the CDR3: TGTGCCAGCACCCAAGGACAGGGCGCCTACGAGCAGTACTTC. Its protein is CASTQGQGAYEQYF.

The CDR3 spells CASSPPASGTYEQYF. Written as DNA, the CDR3 is TGTGCCAGCTCACCACCGGCTAGCGGAACCTACGAGCAGTACTTC. The chain carries TRBV18 and TRBJ2-7; 7 nucleotides agree with TRBD2. The CDR3 runs to 15 residues. After removal of 0 bases from V and 2 bases from J, the junction contained 4 bases not matched to a gene. Germline CDR1 and CDR2: KGHSH and LQKENI.